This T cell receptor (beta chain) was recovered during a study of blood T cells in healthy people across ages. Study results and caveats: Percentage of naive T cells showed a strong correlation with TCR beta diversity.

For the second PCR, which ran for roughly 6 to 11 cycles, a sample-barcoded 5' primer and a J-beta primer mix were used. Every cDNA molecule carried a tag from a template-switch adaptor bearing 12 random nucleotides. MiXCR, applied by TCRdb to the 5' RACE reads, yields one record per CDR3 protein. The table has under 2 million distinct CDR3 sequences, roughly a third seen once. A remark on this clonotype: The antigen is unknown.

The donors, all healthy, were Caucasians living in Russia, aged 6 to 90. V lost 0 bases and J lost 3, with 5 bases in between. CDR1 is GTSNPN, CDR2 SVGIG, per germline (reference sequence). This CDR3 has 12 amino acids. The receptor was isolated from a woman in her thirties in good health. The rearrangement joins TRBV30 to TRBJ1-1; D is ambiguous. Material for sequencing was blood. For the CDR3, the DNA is TGTGCCTGGAGTGTTGGAGACACTGAAGCTTTCTTT. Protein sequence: CAWSVGDTEAFF. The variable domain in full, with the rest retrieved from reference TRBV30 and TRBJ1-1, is SQTIHQWPATLVQPVGSPLSLECTVEGTSNPNLYWYRQAAGRGLQLLFYSVGIGQISSEVPQNLSASRPQDRQFILSSKKLLLSDSGFYLCAWSVGDTEAFFGQGTRLTVV.